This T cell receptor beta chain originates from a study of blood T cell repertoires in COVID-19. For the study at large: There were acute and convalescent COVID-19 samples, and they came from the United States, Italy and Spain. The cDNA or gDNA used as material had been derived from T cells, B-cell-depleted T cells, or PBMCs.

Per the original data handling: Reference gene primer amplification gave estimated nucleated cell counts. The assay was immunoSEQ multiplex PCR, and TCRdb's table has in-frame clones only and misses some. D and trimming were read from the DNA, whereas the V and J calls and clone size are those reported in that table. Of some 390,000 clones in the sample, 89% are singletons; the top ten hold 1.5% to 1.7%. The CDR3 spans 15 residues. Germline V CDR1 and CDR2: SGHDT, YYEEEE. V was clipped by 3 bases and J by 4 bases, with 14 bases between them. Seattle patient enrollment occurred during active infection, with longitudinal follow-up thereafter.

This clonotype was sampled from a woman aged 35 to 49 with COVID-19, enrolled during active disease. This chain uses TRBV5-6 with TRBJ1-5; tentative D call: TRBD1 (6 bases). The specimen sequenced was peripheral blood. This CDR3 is CASSSRLQGNQPQHF. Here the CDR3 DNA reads TGTGCCAGCAGCTCAAGGCTCCAGGGGAATCAGCCCCAGCATTTT.